These 23 T cell receptor beta chains share one sample of origin, sequenced in a study of technical replicates of blood from a few donors (dated by TCRdb to the late 2010s). Library generation was performed with the immunoSEQ multiplex PCR assay. TCRdb mirrors the immuneACCESS table, restricted to in-frame sequences. Some clones are absent from its copies; in checked studies, under half trace to an unresolved V gene, and the reason for the others is unknown. This sample is represented by about 97,000 clones; about 95% of them were singletons. The ten top clones hold 0.25% to 0.35% of the sample. The sample consisted of T cells isolated from PBMCs. Every receptor here comes from a human donor in good health.

This clone was detected ten times or more. The rearrangement links TRBV2 to TRBJ2-1; 9 positions agree with TRBD2. Germline V CDR1 and CDR2: SNHLY, FYNNEI. The CDR3 consists of 14 residues. Losses at the gene ends were 7 bases for V and 8 bases for J; bases not matched to a gene: 9. The CDR3 DNA is TGTGCCAGCATGGGGCGGGAGGGGGGCGATGAGCAGTTCTTC. Its protein product is CASMGREGGDEQFF.

The J gene is TRBJ1-2, the V gene TRBV19; TRBD1 matches 9 bases. There are 14 residues in the CDR3. Trimming took 7 bases from V and 6 from J; bases not matched to a gene: 9. Per the germline V gene, CDR1 is LNHDA and CDR2 is SQIVND (reference sequence). CDR3 DNA sequence: TGTGCCAGTACCCCCTCCGGGACAGGGAATGGCTACACCTTC. Amino acids: CASTPSGTGNGYTF.

In this sample, this clone turned up once. The chain is built from TRBV30 and TRBJ1-4; the D gene is possibly TRBD1 (6 bases). CDR3 length: 14 residues. Trimming removed 3 bases at V and 11 bases at J, with 19 bases between. Germline CDR1 is GTSNPN and CDR2 is SVGIG (reference sequence). In nucleotides, the CDR3 is TGTGCCTGGAGCCAGGGACAAAACTTTGGGAAACTGTTTTTT. Its translation is CAWSQGQNFGKLFF.

This clone showed up just once. The chain joins TRBV2 to TRBJ1-4; D possibly corresponds to TRBD1 (5 bases). The CDR3 sequence is 15 residues long. V gave up 0 bases and J gave up 10 bases, with 15 bases separating them. CDR1 is SNHLY, CDR2 FYNNEI, per germline. For the CDR3, the DNA is TGTGCCAGCAGTGAAGCGGGGGGGTTGCCCGGAAAACTGTTTTTT. Protein: CASSEAGGLPGKLFF.

This rearrangement joins TRBV9 to TRBJ1-2; 7 bases agree with TRBD1. V shed 5 bases, J shed 5 bases, and the junction held 3 bases outside the gene matches. The CDR3 totals 12 residues. CDR1 is SGDLS and CDR2 is YYNGEE in the germline V gene. The CDR3 bases are TGTGCCAGCAGGGGGGACAGATATGGCTACACCTTC. The encoded protein is CASRGDRYGYTF.

The V and J genes are TRBV10-3 and TRBJ2-3, with 9 bases matching TRBD2. Germline V gene data show CDR1 as ENHRY and CDR2 as SYGVKD. The CDR3 contains 13 residues. V shed 7 bases and J 5 bases; nucleotides not matched to a gene: 4. The CDR3 here is CAIKAGGEDTQYF. The CDR3 nucleotides read TGTGCCATCAAGGCGGGAGGGGAAGATACGCAGTATTTT.

The chain has TRBV14 and TRBJ2-1, with unresolved D. This CDR3 is built from 14 residues. Germline V gene lookup returns CDR1 SGHDN and CDR2 FVKESK. The ends were cut back, 2 bases at V and 0 bases at J, with 5 bases in the middle. CDR3 in DNA: TGTGCCAGCAGCCAATTTCTCTCCTACAATGAGCAGTTCTTC. Amino acid sequence: CASSQFLSYNEQFF.

The chain couples TRBV9 to TRBJ2-7; D is unresolved. The CDR3 is made up of 13 amino acids. The germline V gene encodes CDR1 SGDLS and CDR2 YYNGEE. Deletions cut 0 bases from V and 7 bases from J, with 11 bases between. The CDR3 here is CASSVGVQNEQYF. CDR3 DNA sequence: TGTGCCAGCAGCGTAGGCGTGCAAAATGAGCAGTACTTC. Drawing the rest from reference TRBV9 and TRBJ2-7, the complete variable domain is DSGVTQTPKHLITATGQRVTLRCSPRSGDLSVYWYQQSLDQGLQFLIQYYNGEERAKGNILERFSAQQFPDLHSELNLSSLELGDSALYFCASSVGVQNEQYFGPGTRLTVT.

The chain recombines TRBV4-1 with TRBJ1-5; D is unresolved. The CDR3 runs 18 residues. V lost 2 bases to trimming and J lost 4 bases, with 21 bases between them. Germline CDR1 reads MGHRA; CDR2 reads YSYEKL. The CDR3 is CASSQFLLDITSNQPQHF. In nucleotides, the CDR3 is TGCGCCAGCAGCCAATTCTTATTAGACATTACTTCAAATCAGCCCCAGCATTTT.

The table lists this clone with a count of one. The chain links TRBV30 to TRBJ1-5, with D hard to call. CDR3 length equals 14 residues. V was clipped by 5 bases and J by 3 bases, with 14 bases between them. Germline-derived CDR1 and CDR2 are GTSNPN and SVGIG (reference sequence). The CDR3 bases are TGTGCCTGGGGTCATGAGTGGTACAATCAGCCCCAGCATTTT. Its protein product is CAWGHEWYNQPQHF.

The J gene is TRBJ2-7, the V gene TRBV11-3; D possibly corresponds to TRBD2 (5 bases). The CDR3 contains 14 residues. V was clipped by 4 bases and J by 3 bases, with 13 bases between them. The germline V gene has CDR1 SGHNT and CDR2 YENEEA. The CDR3 is CASSSVVGGYEQYF. The CDR3 DNA sequence: TGTGCCAGCAGCTCCGTCGTAGGAGGCTACGAGCAGTACTTC.

The chain joins TRBV4-2 to TRBJ2-7, with a possible D match to TRBD2 (6 bases). The V end was cut by 3 bases, the J end by 3 bases, with 12 bases between. CDR3 length equals 14 residues. Germline V lookup: CDR1 LGHNA, CDR2 YNFKEQ. The CDR3 reads CASSQVAGNYEQYF. Written as DNA, the CDR3 is TGTGCCAGCAGCCAGGTGGCGGGAAACTACGAGCAGTACTTC.

The rearrangement uses TRBV27 and TRBJ2-4; TRBD1 might be the D (6 bases). From germline, CDR1 is MNHEY and CDR2 SMNVEV (reference sequence). V was pared by 3 bases and J by 0 bases, with 6 bases between. The CDR3 consists of 14 residues. The CDR3 sequence is CASSLDRAKNIQYF. CDR3 sequence (DNA): TGTGCCAGCAGTTTGGACAGAGCCAAAAACATTCAGTACTTC.

The gene calls are TRBV29-1 and TRBJ1-1; TRBD1 might be the D (6 bases). CDR1 and CDR2 (germline): SQVTM, ANQGSEA. The V end was cut by 4 bases, the J end by 11 bases, with 17 bases between. The CDR3 is 12 residues long. In nucleotides, the CDR3 is TGCAGCGTTGTTCGGCAGGGGTCGGACGCTTTCTTT. Translation gives CSVVRQGSDAFF.

The rearrangement joins TRBV7-9 to TRBJ2-7, with TRBD1 matching over 8 bases. The V and J ends lost 3 bases and 3 bases, in that order; junction bases with no gene match: 4. The CDR3 sequence is 14 residues long. Germline V gene sequence: CDR1 SEHNR, CDR2 FQNEAQ (reference sequence). This CDR3 is CASSLVQGVYEQYF. The CDR3 DNA is TGTGCCAGCAGCTTGGTACAGGGGGTCTACGAGCAGTACTTC.

The rearrangement joins TRBV10-2 to TRBJ2-7; D is perhaps TRBD2 (6 bases). The V end was cut by 3 bases, the J end by 4 bases, with 7 bases between. Germline V gives CDR1 WSHSY, CDR2 SAAADI. The CDR3 sequence is 12 residues long. The DNA for the CDR3 is TGCGCCAGCAGTGACGGGAGATACGAGCAGTACTTC. This codes for CASSDGRYEQYF.

This chain connects TRBV4-2 to TRBJ2-7, with 9 positions matching TRBD2. Germline trimming cut 3 bases from V and 6 bases from J; bases unmatched to any gene: 9. The CDR3 sequence is 15 residues long. Germline-derived CDR1 and CDR2 are LGHNA and YNFKEQ. CDR3 in DNA: TGTGCCAGCAGCCAGTCAGCGGGAGGCGTAAGCGAGCAGTACTTC. Translating it yields CASSQSAGGVSEQYF.

CDR3 nucleotides: TGTGCCAGCAGCAAAATGAACACTGAAGCTTTCTTT. Translation: CASSKMNTEAFF. The chain has TRBV6-5 and TRBJ1-1; D is ambiguous. The CDR3 contains 12 residues. Germline V gene lookup returns CDR1 MNHEY and CDR2 SVGAGI. V gave up 6 bases and J gave up 0 bases, with 5 bases separating them.

The chain combines TRBV18 with TRBJ2-1, with D perhaps matching TRBD2 (6 bases). CDR3 length equals 14 residues. The V gene's germline CDR1 is KGHSH and CDR2 LQKENI. Trimming removed 3 bases from V and 5 bases from J, with 11 bases in between. This chain's CDR3 is CASSPMGGNNEQFF. CDR3 sequence (DNA): TGTGCCAGCTCACCGATGGGGGGTAACAATGAGCAGTTCTTC.

J is TRBJ2-5 and V is TRBV10-3, with 11 positions matching TRBD2. CDR1 is ENHRY, CDR2 SYGVKD, per germline. The CDR3 is 16 amino acids. With V trimmed by 0 bases and J by 5 bases, 5 bases remained unmatched. DNA for the CDR3: TGTGCCATCAGTGAGTCGGGCGGACTAGCGGGCGAGACCCAGTACTTC. Translation: CAISESGGLAGETQYF.

The chain is built from TRBV14 and TRBJ1-2; D unclear. Germline CDR1 is SGHDN and CDR2 is FVKESK. V was cut by 1 base and J by 4 bases, with 10 bases left in between. CDR3 size: 14 residues. The CDR3 DNA follows: TGTGCCAGCAGCCAAGTTCAGAGAGGCTATGGCTACACCTTC. Residues: CASSQVQRGYGYTF.

The rearrangement uses TRBV28 and TRBJ1-2, with TRBD1 identical over 9 bases. Germline V CDR1 and CDR2: MDHEN, SYDVKM. Trimming at V came to 3 bases and at J to 4 bases, leaving 3 bases not matched to a gene. The CDR3 totals 14 residues. DNA of the CDR3: TGTGCCAGCAGTTTCTTGGGACAGGGCTATGGCTACACCTTC. Translation: CASSFLGQGYGYTF.

The chain combines TRBV28 with TRBJ1-5; D might be TRBD1 (5 bases). Between the trimmed V and J ends, which lost 2 bases and 3 bases, there was a span of 11 bases. Germline V gene lookup returns CDR1 MDHEN and CDR2 SYDVKM. This CDR3 region has 15 residues. CDR3 residues: CASSLTGGNNQPQHF. The CDR3 DNA follows: TGTGCCAGCAGTTTAACCGGGGGTAACAATCAGCCCCAGCATTTT.